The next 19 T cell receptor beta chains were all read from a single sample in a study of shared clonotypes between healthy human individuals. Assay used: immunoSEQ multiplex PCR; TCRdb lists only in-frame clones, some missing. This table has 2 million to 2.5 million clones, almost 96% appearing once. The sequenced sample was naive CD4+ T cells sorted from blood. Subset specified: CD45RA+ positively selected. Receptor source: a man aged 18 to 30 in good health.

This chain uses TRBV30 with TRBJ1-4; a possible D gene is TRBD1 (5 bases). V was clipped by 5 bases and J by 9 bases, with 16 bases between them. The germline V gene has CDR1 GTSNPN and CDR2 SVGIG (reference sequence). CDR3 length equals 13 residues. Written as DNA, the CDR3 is TGTGCCTGGGGGACCAACGGGGTAAAAAAACTGTTTTTT. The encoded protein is CAWGTNGVKKLFF.

CDR3 bases: TGTGCCAGCAGTGGGGAAGGACTGATGAATTCACCCCTCCACTTT. Translating gives CASSGEGLMNSPLHF. This chain joins TRBV6-5 and TRBJ1-6; no definite D call. This CDR3 has 15 residues. The V gene lost 5 bases and the J gene lost 7 bases, with 15 bases spanning the gap. Germline V gene sequence: CDR1 MNHEY, CDR2 SVGAGI.

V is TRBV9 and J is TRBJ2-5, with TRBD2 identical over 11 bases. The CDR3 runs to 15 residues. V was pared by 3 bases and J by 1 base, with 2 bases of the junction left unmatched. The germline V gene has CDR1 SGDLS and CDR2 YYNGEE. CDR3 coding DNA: TGTGCCAGCAGCGAGGGACTAGCGGTCCAAGAGACCCAGTACTTC. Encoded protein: CASSEGLAVQETQYF.

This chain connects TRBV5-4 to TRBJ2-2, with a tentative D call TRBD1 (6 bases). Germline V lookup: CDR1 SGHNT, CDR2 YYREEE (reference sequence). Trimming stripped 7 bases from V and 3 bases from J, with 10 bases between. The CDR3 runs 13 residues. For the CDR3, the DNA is TGTGCCAGCTGGACAGATGACACCGGGGAGCTGTTTTTT. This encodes CASWTDDTGELFF.

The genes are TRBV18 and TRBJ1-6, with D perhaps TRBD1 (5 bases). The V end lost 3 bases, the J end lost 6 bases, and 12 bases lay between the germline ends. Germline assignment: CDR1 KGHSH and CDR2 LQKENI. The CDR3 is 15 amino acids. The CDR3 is CASSPSTEINSPLHF. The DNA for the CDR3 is TGTGCCAGCTCACCCTCGACAGAGATTAATTCACCCCTCCACTTT.

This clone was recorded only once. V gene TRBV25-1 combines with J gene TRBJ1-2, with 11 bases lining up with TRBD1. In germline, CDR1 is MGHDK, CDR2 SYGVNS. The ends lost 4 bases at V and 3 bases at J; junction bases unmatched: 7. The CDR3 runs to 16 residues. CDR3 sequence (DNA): TGTGCCAGCAGTGCGGTCCCGGGACAGGGGGACTATGGCTACACCTTC. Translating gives CASSAVPGQGDYGYTF.

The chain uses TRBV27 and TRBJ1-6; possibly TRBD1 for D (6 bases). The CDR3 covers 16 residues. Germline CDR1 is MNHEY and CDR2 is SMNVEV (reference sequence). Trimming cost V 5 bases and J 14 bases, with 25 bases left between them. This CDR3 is CASSALGGPDPWTLHF. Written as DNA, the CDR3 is TGTGCCAGCAGTGCACTCGGGGGCCCCGACCCATGGACCCTCCACTTT.

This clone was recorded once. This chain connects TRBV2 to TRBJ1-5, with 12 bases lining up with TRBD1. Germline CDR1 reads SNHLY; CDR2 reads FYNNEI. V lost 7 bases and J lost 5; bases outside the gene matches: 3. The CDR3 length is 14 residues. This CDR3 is CASKGQGADQPQHF. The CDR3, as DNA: TGTGCCAGCAAGGGACAGGGGGCAGATCAGCCCCAGCATTTT.

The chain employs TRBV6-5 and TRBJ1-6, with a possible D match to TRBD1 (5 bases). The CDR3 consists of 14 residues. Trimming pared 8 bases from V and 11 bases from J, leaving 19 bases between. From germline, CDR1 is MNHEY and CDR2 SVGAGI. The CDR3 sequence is CASANGGATAPLHF. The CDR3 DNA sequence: TGTGCCAGCGCCAACGGGGGTGCAACTGCACCCCTCCACTTT.

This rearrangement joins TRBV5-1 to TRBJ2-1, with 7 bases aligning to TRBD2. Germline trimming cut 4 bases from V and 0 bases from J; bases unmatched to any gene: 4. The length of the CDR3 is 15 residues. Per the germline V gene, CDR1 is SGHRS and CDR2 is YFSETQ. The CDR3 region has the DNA TGCGCCAGCAGCCAAGCGGGGTTCTCCTACAATGAGCAGTTCTTC. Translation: CASSQAGFSYNEQFF.

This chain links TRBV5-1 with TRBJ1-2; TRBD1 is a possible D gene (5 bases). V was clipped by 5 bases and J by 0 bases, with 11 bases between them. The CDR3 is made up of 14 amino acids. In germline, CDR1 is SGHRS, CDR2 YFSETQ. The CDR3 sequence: CASSGTASNYGYTF. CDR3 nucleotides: TGCGCCAGCAGTGGGACCGCTTCTAACTATGGCTACACCTTC.

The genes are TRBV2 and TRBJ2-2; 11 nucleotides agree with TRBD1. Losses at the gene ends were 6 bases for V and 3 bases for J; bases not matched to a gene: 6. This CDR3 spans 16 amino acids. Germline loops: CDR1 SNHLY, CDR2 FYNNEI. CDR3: CASSKGQGADTGELFF. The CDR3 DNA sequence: TGTGCCAGCAGCAAAGGACAGGGGGCCGACACCGGGGAGCTGTTTTTT.

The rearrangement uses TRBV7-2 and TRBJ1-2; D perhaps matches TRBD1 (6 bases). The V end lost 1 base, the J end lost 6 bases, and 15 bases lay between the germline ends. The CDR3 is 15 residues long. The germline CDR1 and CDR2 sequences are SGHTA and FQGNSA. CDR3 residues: CASSLVPGAIDGYTF. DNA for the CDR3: TGTGCCAGCAGCTTAGTACCGGGGGCGATCGATGGCTACACCTTC. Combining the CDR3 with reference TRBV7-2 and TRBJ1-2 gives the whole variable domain GAGVSQSPSNKVTEKGKDVELRCDPISGHTALYWYRQSLGQGLEFLIYFQGNSAPDKSGLPSDRFSAERTGGSVSTLTIQRTQQEDSAVYLCASSLVPGAIDGYTFGSGTRLTVV.

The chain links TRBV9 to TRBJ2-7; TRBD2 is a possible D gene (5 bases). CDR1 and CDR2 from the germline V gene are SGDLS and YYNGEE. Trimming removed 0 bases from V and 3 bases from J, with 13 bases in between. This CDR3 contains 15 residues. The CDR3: CASSVDPDAGYEQYF. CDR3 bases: TGTGCCAGCAGCGTAGACCCCGATGCGGGCTACGAGCAGTACTTC.

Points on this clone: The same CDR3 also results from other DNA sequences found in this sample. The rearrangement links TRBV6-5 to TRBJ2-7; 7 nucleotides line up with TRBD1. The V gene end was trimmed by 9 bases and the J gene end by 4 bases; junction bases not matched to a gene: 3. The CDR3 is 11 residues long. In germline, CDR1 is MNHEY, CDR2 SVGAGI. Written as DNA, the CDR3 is TGTGCCAGTCACAGGGGATACGAGCAGTACTTC. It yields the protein CASHRGYEQYF.

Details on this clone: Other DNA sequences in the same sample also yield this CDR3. CDR3 region: CSVERGGTEAFF. DNA of the CDR3: TGCAGCGTTGAAAGGGGGGGAACTGAAGCTTTCTTT. The gene calls are TRBV29-1 and TRBJ1-1; D is possibly TRBD1 (6 bases). The germline V and J ends were trimmed by 2 bases and 5 bases, with 9 bases remaining between them. This CDR3 comprises 12 residues. Germline V gives CDR1 SQVTM, CDR2 ANQGSEA.

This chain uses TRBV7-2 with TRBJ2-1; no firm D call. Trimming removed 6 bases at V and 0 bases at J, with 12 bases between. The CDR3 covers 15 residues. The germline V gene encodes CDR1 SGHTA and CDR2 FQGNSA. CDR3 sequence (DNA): TGTGCCAGCAGGCCCGGACGTAACTCCTACAATGAGCAGTTCTTC. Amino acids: CASRPGRNSYNEQFF.

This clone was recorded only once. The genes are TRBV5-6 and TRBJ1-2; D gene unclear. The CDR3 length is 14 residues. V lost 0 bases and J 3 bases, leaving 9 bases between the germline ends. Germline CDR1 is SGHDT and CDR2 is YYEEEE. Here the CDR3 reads CASSLGTRDYGYTF. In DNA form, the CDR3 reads TGTGCCAGCAGCTTGGGGACTCGTGACTATGGCTACACCTTC.

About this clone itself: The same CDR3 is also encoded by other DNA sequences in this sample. In DNA form, the CDR3 reads TGTGCCAGCAGTTTTGGGCAGAACACTGAAGCTTTCTTT. This gives the protein CASSFGQNTEAFF. The gene calls are TRBV28 and TRBJ1-1; D gene unclear. V was pared by 3 bases and J by 1 base, with 6 bases between. CDR3 length: 13 residues. Per germline, CDR1 MDHEN and CDR2 SYDVKM.